This T cell receptor (beta chain) was sequenced in a study of blood T cell repertoires in COVID-19. Measured with immunoSEQ multiplex PCR; TCRdb has only the in-frame clones, and not every one. The sample yields a few hundred thousand clones, about 86% seen once. The specimen was peripheral blood. The receptor comes from a man between 60 and 75 years old with acute or convalescent COVID-19.

This CDR3 is CASSVGGDRSLNEQFF. The DNA for the CDR3 is TGTGCCAGCAGCGTAGGGGGGGACCGGAGTCTCAATGAGCAGTTCTTC. This sequence joins TRBV9 and TRBJ2-1, with D possibly being TRBD2 (6 bases). Between the trimmed V and J ends, which lost 0 bases and 6 bases, there was a span of 16 bases. The CDR3 is 16 amino acids. CDR1 is SGDLS, CDR2 YYNGEE, per germline.